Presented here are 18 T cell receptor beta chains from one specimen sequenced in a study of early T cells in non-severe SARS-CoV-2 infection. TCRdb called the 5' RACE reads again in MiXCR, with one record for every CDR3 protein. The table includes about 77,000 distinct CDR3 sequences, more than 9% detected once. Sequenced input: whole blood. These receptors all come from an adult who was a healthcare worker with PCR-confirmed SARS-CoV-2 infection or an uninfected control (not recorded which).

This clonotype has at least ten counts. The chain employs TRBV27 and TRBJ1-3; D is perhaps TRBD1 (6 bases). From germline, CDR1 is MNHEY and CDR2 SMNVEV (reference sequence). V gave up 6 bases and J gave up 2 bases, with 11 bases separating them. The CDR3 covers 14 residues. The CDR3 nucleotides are TGTGCCAGCAGGCGTACAGGGCCTGGAAACACCATATATTTT. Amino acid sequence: CASRRTGPGNTIYF.

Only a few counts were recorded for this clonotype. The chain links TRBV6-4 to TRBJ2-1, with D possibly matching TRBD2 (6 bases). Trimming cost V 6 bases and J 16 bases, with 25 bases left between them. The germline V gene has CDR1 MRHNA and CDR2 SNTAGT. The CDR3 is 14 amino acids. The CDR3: CASSRESLSYERFF. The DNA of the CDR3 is TGTGCCAGCAGCCGGGAGTCCCTTAGCTATGAGCGTTTCTTC.

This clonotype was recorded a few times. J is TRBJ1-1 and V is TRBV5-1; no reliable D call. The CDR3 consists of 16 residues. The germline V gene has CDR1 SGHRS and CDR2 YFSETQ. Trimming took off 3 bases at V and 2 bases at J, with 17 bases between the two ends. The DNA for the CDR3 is TGCGCCAGCAGCTCGGGCCAAACAGTTTATAACACTGAAGCTTTCTTT. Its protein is CASSSGQTVYNTEAFF.

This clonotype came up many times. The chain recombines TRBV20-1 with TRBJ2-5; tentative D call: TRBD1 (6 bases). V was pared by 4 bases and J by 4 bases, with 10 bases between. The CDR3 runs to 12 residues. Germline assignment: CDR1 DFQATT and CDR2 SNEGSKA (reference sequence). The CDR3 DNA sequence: TGCAGTGCTAACAGGGAGATAGAGACCCAGTACTTC. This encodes CSANREIETQYF.

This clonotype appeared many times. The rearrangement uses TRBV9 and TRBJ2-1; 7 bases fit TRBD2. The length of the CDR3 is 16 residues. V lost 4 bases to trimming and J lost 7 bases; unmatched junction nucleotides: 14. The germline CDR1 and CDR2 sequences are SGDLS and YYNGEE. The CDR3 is CASSLHPGLSINEQFF. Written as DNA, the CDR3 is TGTGCCAGCAGCCTGCATCCGGGACTAAGTATAAATGAGCAGTTCTTC.

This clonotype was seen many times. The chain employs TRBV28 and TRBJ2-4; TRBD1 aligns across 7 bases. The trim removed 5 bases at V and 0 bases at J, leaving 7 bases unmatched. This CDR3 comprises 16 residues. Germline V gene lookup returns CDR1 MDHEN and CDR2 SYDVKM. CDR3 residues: CASSLWDREAKNIQYF. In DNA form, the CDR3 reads TGTGCCAGCAGTCTCTGGGACAGAGAAGCCAAAAACATTCAGTACTTC.

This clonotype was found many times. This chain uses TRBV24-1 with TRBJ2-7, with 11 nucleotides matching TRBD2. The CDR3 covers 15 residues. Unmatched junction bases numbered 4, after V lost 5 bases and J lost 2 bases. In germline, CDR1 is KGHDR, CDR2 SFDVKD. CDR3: CATSATSGTTYEQYF. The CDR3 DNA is TGTGCCACCAGTGCGACTAGCGGGACCACCTACGAGCAGTACTTC.

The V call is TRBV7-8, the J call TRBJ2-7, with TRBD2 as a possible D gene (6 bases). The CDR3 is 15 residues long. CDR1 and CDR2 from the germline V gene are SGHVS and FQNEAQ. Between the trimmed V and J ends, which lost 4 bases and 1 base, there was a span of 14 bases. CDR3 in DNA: TGTGCCAGCAGCTATAGTGGGGACTTTTCCTACGAGCAGTACTTC. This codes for CASSYSGDFSYEQYF.

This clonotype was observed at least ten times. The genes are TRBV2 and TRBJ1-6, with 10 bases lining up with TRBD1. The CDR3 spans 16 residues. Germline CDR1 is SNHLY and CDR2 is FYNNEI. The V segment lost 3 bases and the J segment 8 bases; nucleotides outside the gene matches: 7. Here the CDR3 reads CASSETWDRGDSPLHF. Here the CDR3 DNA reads TGTGCCAGCAGTGAGACGTGGGACAGGGGAGATTCACCCCTCCACTTT. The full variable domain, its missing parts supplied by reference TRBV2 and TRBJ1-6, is EPEVTQTPSHQVTQMGQEVILRCVPISNHLYFYWYRQILGQKVEFLVSFYNNEISEKSEIFDDQFSVERPDGSNFTLKIRSTKLEDSAMYFCASSETWDRGDSPLHFGNGTRLTVT.

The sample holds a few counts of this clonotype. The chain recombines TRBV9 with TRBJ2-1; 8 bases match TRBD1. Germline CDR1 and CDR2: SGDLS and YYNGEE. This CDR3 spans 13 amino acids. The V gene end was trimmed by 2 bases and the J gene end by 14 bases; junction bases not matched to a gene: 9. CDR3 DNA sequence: TGTGCCAGCAGCGTCGATCAGGGGGCTAAGGAGTTCTTC. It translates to CASSVDQGAKEFF.

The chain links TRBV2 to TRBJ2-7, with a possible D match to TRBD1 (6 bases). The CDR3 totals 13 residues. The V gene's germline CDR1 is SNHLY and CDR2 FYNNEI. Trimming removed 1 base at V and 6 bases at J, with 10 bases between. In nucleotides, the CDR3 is TGTGCCAGCAGTGAAGGAGTGGGGGCCGAGCAGTACTTC. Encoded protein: CASSEGVGAEQYF.

The DNA for the CDR3 is TGTGCCAGCATCCGGGTCCGGGGAGCCACCTACGAGCAGTACTTC. Its translation: CASIRVRGATYEQYF. This chain links TRBV28 with TRBJ2-7, with a weak D call TRBD2 (5 bases). The ends were cut back, 7 bases at V and 2 bases at J, with 18 bases in the middle. The CDR3 is made up of 15 amino acids. Germline loops: CDR1 MDHEN, CDR2 SYDVKM.

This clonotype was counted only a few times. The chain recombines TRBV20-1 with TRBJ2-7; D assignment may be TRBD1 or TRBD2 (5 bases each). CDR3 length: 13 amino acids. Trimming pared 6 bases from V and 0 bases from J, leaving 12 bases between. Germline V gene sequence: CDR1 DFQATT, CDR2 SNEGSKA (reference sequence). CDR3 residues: CSARGRGSYEQYF. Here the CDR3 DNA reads TGCAGTGCCCGGGGCCGGGGCTCCTACGAGCAGTACTTC.

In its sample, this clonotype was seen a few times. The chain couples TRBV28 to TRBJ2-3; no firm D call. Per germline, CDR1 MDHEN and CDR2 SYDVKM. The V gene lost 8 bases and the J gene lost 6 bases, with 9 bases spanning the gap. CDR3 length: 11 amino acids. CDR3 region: CASSQRDTQYF. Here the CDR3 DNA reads TGTGCCAGCTCTCAGAGGGATACGCAGTATTTT.

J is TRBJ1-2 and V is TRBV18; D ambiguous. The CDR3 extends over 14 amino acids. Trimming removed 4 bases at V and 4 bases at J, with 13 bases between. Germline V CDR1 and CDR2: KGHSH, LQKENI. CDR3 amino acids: CASSREGCTYGYTF. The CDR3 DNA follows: TGTGCCAGCTCACGCGAAGGATGTACCTATGGCTACACCTTC. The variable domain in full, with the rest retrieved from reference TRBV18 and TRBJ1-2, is NAGVMQNPRHLVRRRGQEARLRCSPMKGHSHVYWYRQLPEEGLKFMVYLQKENIIDESGMPKERFSAEFPKEGPSILRIQQVVRGDSAAYFCASSREGCTYGYTFGSGTRLTVV.

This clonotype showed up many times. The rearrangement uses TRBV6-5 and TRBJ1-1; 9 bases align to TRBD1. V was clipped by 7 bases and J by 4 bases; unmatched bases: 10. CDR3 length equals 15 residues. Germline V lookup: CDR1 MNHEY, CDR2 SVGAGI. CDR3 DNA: TGTGCCAGCATCCTCTTGGGACAGGGAGGCACTGAAGCTTTCTTT. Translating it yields CASILLGQGGTEAFF.

CDR3 nucleotides: TGTGCCAGCAGTCAACAGATTAACTATGGCTACACCTTC. Translation: CASSQQINYGYTF. The chain has TRBV12-3 or TRBV12-4 and TRBJ1-2; D gene ambiguous. The CDR3 runs 13 residues. V dropped 5 bases and J dropped 1 base, with 8 bases sitting between them.

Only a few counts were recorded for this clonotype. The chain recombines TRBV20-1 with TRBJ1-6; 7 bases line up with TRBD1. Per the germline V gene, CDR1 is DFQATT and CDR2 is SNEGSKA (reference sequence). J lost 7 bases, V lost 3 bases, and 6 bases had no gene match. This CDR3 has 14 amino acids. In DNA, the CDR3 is TGCAGTGCTAGCGACGACAGGGTCAATTCACCCCTCCACTTT. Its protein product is CSASDDRVNSPLHF.